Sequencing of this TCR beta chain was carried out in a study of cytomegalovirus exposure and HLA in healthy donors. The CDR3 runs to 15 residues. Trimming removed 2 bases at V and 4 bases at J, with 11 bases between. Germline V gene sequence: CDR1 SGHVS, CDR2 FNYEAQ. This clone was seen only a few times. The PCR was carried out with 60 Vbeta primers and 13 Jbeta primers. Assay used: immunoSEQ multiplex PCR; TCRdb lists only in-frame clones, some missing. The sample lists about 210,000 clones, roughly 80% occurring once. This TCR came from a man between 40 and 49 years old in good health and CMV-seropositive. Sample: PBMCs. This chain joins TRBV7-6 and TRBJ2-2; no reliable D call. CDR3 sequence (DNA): TGTGCCAGCAGCTTATGGGCCAATCCCACCGGGGAGCTGTTTTTT. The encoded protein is CASSLWANPTGELFF.